The 15 T cell receptor beta chains below come from one sample, sequenced in a study of T cell repertoires in cytomegalovirus infection. TCRdb re-called the reads with MiXCR, one entry per CDR3 protein. Of approximately 500,000 distinct CDR3 sequences listed, approximately 11% are singletons. The sequenced material came from PBMCs. Receptors originate from a human donor in good health (CMV status not recorded). Some clones in this sample may be carry-over from other donors' samples.

This clonotype has at least ten counts. The chain is built from TRBV20-1 and TRBJ1-5; D uncertain. CDR1 and CDR2 from the germline V gene are DFQATT and SNEGSKA (reference sequence). The length of the CDR3 is 12 residues. The germline V and J ends were trimmed by 2 bases and 0 bases, with 2 bases remaining between them. The CDR3 reads CSARLSNQPQHF. CDR3 sequence (DNA): TGCAGTGCTAGACTTAGCAATCAGCCCCAGCATTTT.

This clonotype was counted ten times or more. The chain couples TRBV5-1 to TRBJ1-6; weak D call: TRBD1 (5 bases). This CDR3 has 13 residues. Trimming removed 0 bases at V and 8 bases at J, with 6 bases between. Germline V gives CDR1 SGHRS, CDR2 YFSETQ. DNA for the CDR3: TGCGCCAGCAGCTTGGCAGGGTATTCACCCCTCCACTTT. Translation: CASSLAGYSPLHF. The full variable domain, with the rest looked up from reference TRBV5-1 and TRBJ1-6, is KAGVTQTPRYLIKTRGQQVTLSCSPISGHRSVSWYQQTPGQGLQFLFEYFSETQRNKGNFPGRFSGRQFSNSRSEMNVSTLELGDSALYLCASSLAGYSPLHFGNGTRLTVT.

This rearrangement joins TRBV24-1 to TRBJ2-3; 9 nucleotides align to TRBD2. Germline V gives CDR1 KGHDR, CDR2 SFDVKD. V was clipped by 5 bases and J by 2 bases; unmatched bases: 7. This CDR3 region has 16 residues. In nucleotides, the CDR3 is TGTGCCACCAGTGCTCGGCTAGCGGGGAACACAGATACGCAGTATTTT. Translating it yields CATSARLAGNTDTQYF.

The chain is built from TRBV9 and TRBJ2-2, with D possibly matching TRBD1 (6 bases). V dropped 3 bases and J dropped 6 bases, with 15 bases sitting between them. Germline CDR1 and CDR2: SGDLS and YYNGEE. This CDR3 comprises 15 residues. The CDR3 loop reads CASSGTGNTPGELFF. The CDR3 DNA sequence: TGTGCCAGCAGCGGAACAGGGAACACCCCCGGGGAGCTGTTTTTT.

This clonotype was picked up many times. The chain joins TRBV20-1 to TRBJ2-7; 7 bases line up with TRBD2. CDR3 length equals 15 residues. CDR1 and CDR2 (germline): DFQATT, SNEGSKA (reference sequence). With 5 bases clipped from V and 1 base from J, the junction kept 11 bases outside the gene matches. CDR3 sequence (DNA): TGCAGTGCTCCAAGACCGGGACTACGGTCCTACGAGCAGTACTTC. Translation: CSAPRPGLRSYEQYF.

This clonotype was found many times. The gene calls are TRBV2 and TRBJ2-1; 7 nucleotides agree with TRBD2. From germline, CDR1 is SNHLY and CDR2 FYNNEI. V lost 7 bases, J lost 4 bases, and 10 bases stayed unmatched. This CDR3 has 15 residues. CDR3 amino acids: CASMLERGGYNEQFF. The CDR3 DNA is TGTGCCAGCATGTTGGAGCGGGGCGGTTACAATGAGCAGTTCTTC.

The chain uses TRBV10-3 and TRBJ2-3; 10 nucleotides match TRBD2. V lost 2 bases to trimming and J lost 2 bases; unmatched junction nucleotides: 7. CDR1 and CDR2 (germline): ENHRY, SYGVKD. The CDR3 is 17 amino acids. This CDR3 is CAISELLAGDNTDTQYF. The CDR3 region has the DNA TGTGCCATCAGTGAGCTTCTAGCGGGAGACAACACAGATACGCAGTATTTT.

The chain couples TRBV6-6 to TRBJ1-2; 11 nucleotides align to TRBD1. Germline V CDR1 and CDR2: MNHNY, SVGAGI (reference sequence). This CDR3 is 18 amino acids long. The ends lost 5 bases at V and 0 bases at J; junction bases unmatched: 11. CDR3 sequence: CASSQTTDRGLTNYGYTF. The CDR3 DNA is TGTGCCAGCAGTCAAACCACGGACAGGGGGCTAACTAACTATGGCTACACCTTC.

Only a few counts were recorded for this clonotype. This chain uses TRBV4-1 with TRBJ1-1; 9 bases match TRBD1. The ends lost 4 bases at V and 6 bases at J; junction bases unmatched: 12. The CDR3 is 16 amino acids. Per germline, CDR1 MGHRA and CDR2 YSYEKL. In DNA form, the CDR3 reads TGCGCCAGCAGCCCCGGACAGGGGAGGATTCTGGCTGAAGCTTTCTTT. It encodes CASSPGQGRILAEAFF.

This clonotype was seen ten or more times. The V gene is TRBV24-1, the J gene TRBJ1-2; perhaps TRBD1 as D (5 bases). CDR3 size: 14 residues. Trimming removed 3 bases at V and 5 bases at J, with 12 bases between. Germline lookup yields CDR1 KGHDR and CDR2 SFDVKD. CDR3 sequence (DNA): TGTGCCACCAGTGATACGGGACCAGAATATGGCTACACCTTC. Residues: CATSDTGPEYGYTF.

The V call is TRBV20-1, the J call TRBJ2-2; 7 bases are shared with TRBD1. The length of the CDR3 is 17 residues. V dropped 6 bases and J dropped 7; count of bases not matched to a gene: 20. The germline V gene has CDR1 DFQATT and CDR2 SNEGSKA (reference sequence). The CDR3 is CSAIPRGDRAWNGELFF. DNA of the CDR3: TGCAGTGCGATACCTAGGGGCGACAGGGCCTGGAACGGGGAGCTGTTTTTT.

Only a few counts were recorded for this clonotype. The rearrangement links TRBV4-1 to TRBJ1-1; no clear D gene. Germline CDR1 MGHRA, CDR2 YSYEKL. V lost 0 bases, J lost 4 bases, and 9 bases lay in between. The CDR3 covers 14 residues. The CDR3 nucleotides read TGCGCCAGCAGCCAAGATGGAGTTATCACTGAAGCTTTCTTT. The encoded protein is CASSQDGVITEAFF.

This clonotype was recorded at least ten times. The chain has TRBV6-5 and TRBJ1-2; weak D call: TRBD1 (5 bases). V was trimmed by 3 bases and J by 3 bases, leaving 8 bases between them. This CDR3 has 13 residues. Per the germline V gene, CDR1 is MNHEY and CDR2 is SVGAGI. The CDR3 coding sequence is TGTGCCAGCAGTTATAAAGGGGACTATGGCTACACCTTC. It yields the protein CASSYKGDYGYTF.

This clonotype was seen more than once but under ten times. CDR3 sequence reads: CASSRYAVSDRTSQQYF. CDR3 DNA: TGCGCCAGCAGCCGATACGCCGTTTCGGACAGGACTAGCCAGCAGTACTTC. This chain links TRBV4-1 with TRBJ2-7; D might be TRBD2 (8 bases). This CDR3 is built from 17 residues. The V end was cut by 4 bases, the J end by 8 bases, with 27 bases between. Germline V lookup: CDR1 MGHRA, CDR2 YSYEKL.

This clonotype was observed at least ten times. The CDR3 sequence: CASSLARDFPTQGTGELFF. CDR3 bases: TGTGCCAGCAGCTTGGCCCGGGACTTCCCAACGCAGGGCACCGGGGAGCTGTTTTTT. V usage is TRBV5-6 and J usage is TRBJ2-2; the D gene is possibly TRBD2 (6 bases). The V gene's germline CDR1 is SGHDT and CDR2 YYEEEE. Trimming stripped 0 bases from V and 4 bases from J, with 22 bases between. The CDR3 extends over 19 amino acids.